A selection of T cell receptor beta chains follows, all from one sample in a study of regulatory T cells in long-lasting Graves disease. One entry per CDR3 protein, called by TCRdb with MiXCR from the multiplex PCR reads. The repertoire holds 400,000 to 450,000 distinct CDR3 sequences, with over 15% as singletons. These sequences were also reported in another study, on T cells in Graves' hyperthyroidism and ophthalmopathy.

The sequencing used peripheral blood mononuclear cells (PBMCs), collected at new diagnosis, from a patient treated with antithyroid drugs. All receptors derive from a woman aged 25 to 39 with Graves disease. The CDR3 runs from the conserved cysteine through the conserved F or W. Each record gives: clone size, J gene, D gene, V gene, CDR3 DNA, CDR3 protein. D genes are given only for firm matches. Size tells how often a clone was seen (once, few, many) or the class of an expanded clone, and some rows leave it out.

>.|TRBJ2-2|TRBD2|TRBV29-1
TGCAGCGTTGAAGATCTACCGGGAGCGGGACCGAACACCGGGGAGCTGTTTTTT
CSVEDLPGAGPNTGELFF
>many|TRBJ1-5|TRBD1|TRBV18
TGTGCCAGCTCACCGGGACTTTACAGGGGTGACAATCAGCCCCAGCATTTT
CASSPGLYRGDNQPQHF
>few|TRBJ1-2|.|TRBV7-9
TGTGCCAGCAGCCCCCCAATGTTTTTATATGGCTACACCTTC
CASSPPMFLYGYTF
>many|TRBJ2-1|.|TRBV12-3/TRBV12-4
TGTGCCAGCAGTTTAAAGGGTATGCAGGATAACTTC
CASSLKGMQDNF
>.|TRBJ2-3|.|TRBV28
TGTGCCAGCAGCCTCGCCCCGGGAGGCACAGATACGCAGTATTTT
CASSLAPGGTDTQYF
>many|TRBJ1-2|.|TRBV18
TGTGCCAGCTCACCACCTAACAGGGATGATGGCTACACCTTC
CASSPPNRDDGYTF
>many|TRBJ2-3|TRBD2|TRBV9
TGTGCCAGCAGCGTCGGTACTAGCGATAGTTCAGATACGCAGTATTTT
CASSVGTSDSSDTQYF
>many|TRBJ2-4|.|TRBV28
TGTGCCAGCAGTTATACCGGGGTGAGGGCCATTCAGTACTTC
CASSYTGVRAIQYF
>.|TRBJ2-3|.|TRBV20-1
TGCAGTGCCGCTAAGACAGTTGATACGCAGTATTTT
CSAAKTVDTQYF
>few|TRBJ1-2|.|TRBV28
TGTGCCAGCAGTTTAAGTCCAGGGCTTGCTCACTATGGCTACACCTTC
CASSLSPGLAHYGYTF
>many|TRBJ2-3|.|TRBV11-3
TGTGCCAGCAGCGCAGCTCTAGCGTCAGATACGCAGTATTTT
CASSAALASDTQYF
>.|TRBJ2-5|TRBD1|TRBV5-1
TGCGCCAGCAGCTTGGGAGGGACAGGGACGGAGACCCAGTACTTC
CASSLGGTGTETQYF
>few|TRBJ2-1|TRBD2|TRBV6-1
TGTGCCAGCAGAGCTAGCGGGAGCGGGTACAATGAGCAGTTCTTC
CASRASGSGYNEQFF
>few|TRBJ1-2|.|TRBV6-1
TGTGCCAGCAGACGGACAGTACCCTCCTATGGCTACACCTTC
CASRRTVPSYGYTF
>many|TRBJ1-2|TRBD1|TRBV27
TGTGCCAGCAGCCTTAACCCCGGGACAGGGGGGATATGGGGCTACACCTTC
CASSLNPGTGGIWGYTF
>many|TRBJ2-3|.|TRBV2
TGTGCCAGCCTTCCAAGGAGGGGCAGCTACACAGATACGCAGTATTTT
CASLPRRGSYTDTQYF
>once|TRBJ2-7|.|TRBV5-6
TGTGTCAGCAGCATATCGACTGGGAACTACGAGCAGTACTTC
CVSSISTGNYEQYF